In this sample, the clone carrying this T cell receptor beta chain turned up a few times. The sample comes from a study of T cells in Graves' hyperthyroidism and ophthalmopathy. Study at large: Blood from the periphery was taken at initial diagnosis, before any treatment.

Ophthalmopathy patients had moderate-to-severe active disease, CAS ≥3, NOSPECS ≥4, and disease duration under 3 months. The CDR3 covers 15 residues. V gave up 4 bases and J gave up 2 bases; unmatched junction bases: 6. Germline CDR1 MRHNA, CDR2 SNTAGT. Using RNA transcripts as the source, TCR beta CDR3 regions were amplified. The HTBI primer set drove a first-round RT-PCR of the TCR CDR3. TCRdb reanalysed the multiplex PCR reads using MiXCR and keeps one entry per CDR3 protein. The sample includes 500,000 to 650,000 distinct CDR3 sequences, about 15% seen only once; the top ten take around 13%. The sequencing input was blood. This chain uses TRBV6-4 with TRBJ2-7; 9 nucleotides match TRBD1. The receptor was derived from a woman between 50 and 59 years old with Graves' ophthalmopathy. Here the CDR3 DNA reads TGTGCCAGCAGTGTGGGGACAGGGACCCCCTACGAGCAGTACTTC. Amino acid sequence: CASSVGTGTPYEQYF.